The entry below describes one T cell receptor (beta chain). The germline gives CDR1 SGHRS, CDR2 YFSETQ. This CDR3 is built from 14 residues. V lost 2 bases to trimming and J lost 3 bases; unmatched junction nucleotides: 4. This specimen comes from a study of blood T cell repertoires in COVID-19. Study at large: The United States, Italy and Spain supplied acute and convalescent COVID-19 samples.

Each exposed participant met a COVID-19 case in the 2 weeks preceding study entry. In the original analysis: Amplification of reference gene primers was used by the study to estimate nucleated cell counts. Repertoires were generated with immunoSEQ multiplex PCR, while TCRdb's copy carries only in-frame clones and drops some. The V and J calls and clone size come from that table; D and trimming were worked out from the DNA. In the table there are about 430,000 clones, about 88% of which are singletons. This TCR was sampled from a young woman who had been exposed to COVID-19. The sequenced material came from PBMCs or T cells enriched from blood (not recorded which). The chain combines TRBV5-1 with TRBJ1-2; 7 bases match TRBD1. CDR3 DNA: TGCGCCAGCAGCTTCACAGGGGAAGACTATGGCTACACCTTC. Translation: CASSFTGEDYGYTF. The whole variable domain, filled in from reference TRBV5-1 and TRBJ1-2, reads KAGVTQTPRYLIKTRGQQVTLSCSPISGHRSVSWYQQTPGQGLQFLFEYFSETQRNKGNFPGRFSGRQFSNSRSEMNVSTLELGDSALYLCASSFTGEDYGYTFGSGTRLTVV.